This TCR beta chain came from a study of blood T cell repertoires in COVID-19. Study as a whole: The United States, Italy and Spain supplied acute and convalescent COVID-19 samples. From T cells, B-cell-depleted T cells, or PBMCs came the material, which was cDNA or gDNA.

Original data processing: Reference gene primer amplification gave estimated nucleated cell counts. Only in-frame clones appear in the TCRdb table, and some are missing; sequencing was by immunoSEQ multiplex PCR. V and J calls and clone size are given by that table; D and trimming were obtained from the DNA. The sample has 200,000 or so clones; roughly nine tenths are singletons. Germline V lookup: CDR1 MNHEY, CDR2 SMNVEV (reference sequence). CDR3 length equals 13 residues. Trimming stripped 3 bases from V and 7 bases from J, with 7 bases between. The chain has TRBV27 and TRBJ1-6; D not certain. Source material: peripheral blood. The TCR sequence derives from a woman aged 50 to 60 with acute or convalescent COVID-19. Written as DNA, the CDR3 is TGTGCCAGCAGTTTTGACGGGAATTCACCCCTCCACTTT. As protein: CASSFDGNSPLHF.